This T cell receptor (beta chain) was recovered during a study of cytomegalovirus exposure and HLA in healthy donors. Study results and limitations: The authors later linked a missense DCLRE1C variant to TCR beta V- and J-gene trimming. Per published reports, the classifier diagnosed cytomegalovirus status with high specificity and sensitivity. Within an earlier analysis, most TCR beta V segments proved productive either about 90% or about 30% of the time.

With respect to this clone: Its antigen remains unknown.

The PCR was carried out with 60 Vbeta primers and 13 Jbeta primers. Generated by immunoSEQ multiplex PCR, the TCRdb table keeps only in-frame clones and is missing some. The sample has 160,000 or so clones; about four fifths are singletons. The J segment lost 7 bases and the V segment lost 5 bases, leaving 13 bases of the junction unmatched. CDR3 size: 17 residues. Germline V gene data show CDR1 as SGHTA and CDR2 as FQGTGA. Material: PBMCs. This chain links TRBV7-3 with TRBJ2-2, with 10 bases fitting TRBD1. The receptor was derived from a man between 50 and 59 years old in good health and CMV-seropositive. The CDR3 nucleotides read TGTGCCAGCAGCCGAACCGGGACAGGGGATAATAGCGGGGAGCTGTTTTTT. The encoded protein is CASSRTGTGDNSGELFF.